This T cell receptor beta chain is from a study of Ad26.COV2.S vaccination and SARS-CoV-2 variants (dated by TCRdb to the early 2020s). In terms of the full investigation: Vaccine-arm donors came from COV1001, a multicentre, randomized, double-blind, placebo-controlled phase I-IIa trial of Ad26.COV2.S in healthy adults. Participants in the trial were split at random into five groups of five each, receiving low-dose or high-dose Ad26.COV2.S once or twice, or else placebo on both occasions. The specificity and breadth of SARS-CoV-2-reactive T cell receptors after Ad26.COV2.S vaccination were assessed by TCRbeta repertoire sequencing. The TCR-sequenced set comprised roughly 30 samples: around 20 Ad26.COV2.S vaccine recipients, 5 placebo recipients and 8 SARS-CoV-2 convalescent individuals. Ad26.COV2.S was administered intramuscularly at 5 x 10^10 or 1 x 10^11 viral particles, either as a single shot or as two shots given 56 days apart. Blinding of investigators to trial group allocation was maintained during experiments and outcome assessment.

In regard to this clone: What this receptor recognizes is not known. Base qualities were left out, and no much larger clone turns up one base away.

Taken with the paper, the label for treatment or condition translates to: roughly 18 received Ad26.COV2.S at low or high dose, single or two shots; about five received placebo; per-sample allocation not given. Repertoires of vaccine and placebo recipients were sequenced from samples collected on day 63 after the first injection. Between 29 July and 7 August 2020, Cohort 1b enrolled fewer than 30 adults aged 18-55 years at one site in Boston, USA. Ad26.COV2.S consisted of a replication-incompetent adenovirus type 26 vector by which a prefusion-stabilized SARS-CoV-2 spike protein from the original Wuhan strain was expressed. The paper's findings and limits, for the study overall: Vaccine and placebo recipients had similar non-spike TCR breadth, a finding consistent with the vaccine containing only spike. Ad26.COV2.S recipients had higher spike-specific TCR breadth than placebo recipients (P = 0.0014). After vaccination, substantial breadth of spike-specific CD8+ and CD4+ T cell responses was reported. The authors noted that the TCR breadth and depth analyses may have underestimated total T cell responses. The study was not powered to compare responses between vaccine doses or regimens.

Based on the germline V gene (reference sequence), the CDR1 and CDR2 sequences are SEHNR and FQNEAQ. The CDR3 runs 15 amino acids, cysteine and phenylalanine included. Only the CDR3 part of the read is kept: 45 bases, read in frame from the first base. V is clipped by 0 bases and J by 0 bases, and the sequence between their germline boundaries is 7 bases long. The immunoSEQ Assay was used to sequence TCRbeta CDR3 regions. After extraction, genomic DNA underwent amplification by bias-controlled multiplex PCR, followed by high-throughput sequencing. The paper's processing steps were these. Collapsing and filtering of sequences were performed to quantify the absolute abundance of each unique TCRbeta CDR3 region. T cell fraction was estimated by normalizing TCRbeta template counts to usable DNA, with usable DNA measured through amplification of reference genes found in all nucleated cells. Repertoire TCRs were annotated as SARS-CoV-2-specific when V gene, CDR3 amino acid sequence and J gene were exactly matched to a known reactive TCR set. The reference SARS-CoV-2 TCR set was obtained from MIRA and was filtered for enrichment in COVID-19-positive ImmuneCODE repertoires, whereby public or cross-reactive TCRs were removed. Using the MIRA antigens, annotated TCRs were further analysed by specific ORF or by position within an ORF. Breadth was defined as annotated unique rearrangements over total unique productive rearrangements; depth was the summed frequency of those rearrangements. TCR breadth was compared between groups using two-sided Wilcoxon rank-sum tests. In its TCRdb copy, this immuneACCESS table keeps in-frame sequences only and misses some clones. Where compared with another copy, unresolved V genes explain less than half of these, and the others have no known cause. The V and J calls and clone size come from that table; D and trimming were worked out from the DNA. For this sample the table gives about 350,000 clones, of which approximately 85% were detected only once. The leading ten clones occupy 2.5% to 3.5% of the sample.

This TCR derives from a person between 18 and 65 years old who received the Ad26.COV2.S COVID-19 vaccine or a placebo. Specimen: peripheral blood, collected in a trial of Ad26.COV2.S vaccine versus placebo. The V and J segments used are TRBV7-9 and TRBJ2-3, with the D gene call left open. The CDR3 protein: CASSLAGLSTDTQYF. The nucleotide sequence reads as follows: TGTGCCAGCAGCTTAGCTGGGTTGAGCACAGATACGCAGTATTTT.